This T cell receptor (beta chain) was profiled in a study of shared clonotypes between healthy human individuals. Using immunoSEQ multiplex PCR, the repertoire was profiled, and TCRdb retains in-frame clones only, with some absent. The sample consists of roughly 1 million clones, about 77% of them appearing once. The CDR3 has 15 amino acids. Per germline, CDR1 SGHRS and CDR2 YFSETQ. Trimming left V 0 bases short and J 7 bases short, with 14 bases between. This clone has a single count. The sample was memory CD4+ T cells sorted from blood. The subset here: CD45RA-negative fraction. The receptor was derived from a man aged 18 to 29 in good health. The chain is built from TRBV5-1 and TRBJ2-4; D not resolved. The CDR3 here is CASSLDGGYGNIQYF. In nucleotides, the CDR3 is TGCGCCAGCAGCTTGGATGGTGGGTATGGGAACATTCAGTACTTC.